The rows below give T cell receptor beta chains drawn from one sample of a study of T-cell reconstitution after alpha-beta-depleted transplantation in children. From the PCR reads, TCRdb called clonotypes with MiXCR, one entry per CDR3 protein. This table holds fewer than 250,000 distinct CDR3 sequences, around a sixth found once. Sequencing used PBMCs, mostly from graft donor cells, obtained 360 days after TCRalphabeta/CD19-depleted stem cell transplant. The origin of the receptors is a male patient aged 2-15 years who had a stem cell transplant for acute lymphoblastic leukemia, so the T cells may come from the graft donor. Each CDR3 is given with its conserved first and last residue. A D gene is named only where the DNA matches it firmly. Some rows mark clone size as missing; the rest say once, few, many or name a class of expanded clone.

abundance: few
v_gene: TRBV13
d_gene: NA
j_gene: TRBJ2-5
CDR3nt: TGTGCCAGCAACCATAAACGGGGCCAAGAGACCCAGTACTTC
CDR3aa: CASNHKRGQETQYF

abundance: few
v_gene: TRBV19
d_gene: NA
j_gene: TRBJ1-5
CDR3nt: TGTGCCAGTAGTAGGTTGGGCTCACGAGGGAAGCCCCAGCATTTT
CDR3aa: CASSRLGSRGKPQHF

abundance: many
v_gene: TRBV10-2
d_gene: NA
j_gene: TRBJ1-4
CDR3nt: TGCGCCAGCAGTGAGGGGGGGTATGAAAAACTGTTTTTT
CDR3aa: CASSEGGYEKLFF

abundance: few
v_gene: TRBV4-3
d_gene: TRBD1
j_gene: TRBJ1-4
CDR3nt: TGCGCCAGCAGCCAATGGCAGGGGGTGGATGAAAAACTGTTTTTT
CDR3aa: CASSQWQGVDEKLFF

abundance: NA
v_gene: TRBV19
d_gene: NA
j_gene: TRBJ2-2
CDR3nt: TGTGCCAGTAGCCTAGCAGATCCCGGGGAGCTGTTTTTT
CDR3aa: CASSLADPGELFF

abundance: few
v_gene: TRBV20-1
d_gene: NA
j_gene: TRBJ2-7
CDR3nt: TGCAGTGCTAGAGATAACCAGGGACGGTACGAGCAGTACTTC
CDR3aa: CSARDNQGRYEQYF

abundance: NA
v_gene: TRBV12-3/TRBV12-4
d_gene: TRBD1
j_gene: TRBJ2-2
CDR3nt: TGTGCCAGCAGTTTAGTGACAGGGGGCATCGGGGAGCTGTTTTTT
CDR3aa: CASSLVTGGIGELFF

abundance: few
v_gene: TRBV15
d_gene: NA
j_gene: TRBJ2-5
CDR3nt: TGTGCCACCAGCAGAGATCAGGGATGGGAGACCCAGTACTTC
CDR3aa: CATSRDQGWETQYF

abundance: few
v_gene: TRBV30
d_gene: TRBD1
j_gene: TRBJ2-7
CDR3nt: TGTGCCTGGAGTCCATGGACAGGGTCTGAGCAGTACTTC
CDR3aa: CAWSPWTGSEQYF

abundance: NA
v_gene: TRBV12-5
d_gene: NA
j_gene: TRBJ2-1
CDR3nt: TGTGCTAGTGGTGGGGGGGACATTTCCTACAATGAGCAGTTCTTC
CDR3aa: CASGGGDISYNEQFF

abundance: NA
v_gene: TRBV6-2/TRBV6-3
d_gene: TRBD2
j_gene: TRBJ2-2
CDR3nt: TGTGCCAGCATCATGGGCCTAGCGGGGAACACCGGGGAGCTGTTTTTT
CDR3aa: CASIMGLAGNTGELFF

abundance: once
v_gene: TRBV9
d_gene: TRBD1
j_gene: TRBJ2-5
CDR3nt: TGTGCCAGCATCCCTGGACAGGGGCAAGAGACCCAGTACTTC
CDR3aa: CASIPGQGQETQYF

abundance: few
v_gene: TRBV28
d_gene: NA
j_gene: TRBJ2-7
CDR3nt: TGTGCCAGCAGTCCCGCCGGGGGTGGGTCCTACGAGCAGTACTTC
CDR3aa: CASSPAGGGSYEQYF

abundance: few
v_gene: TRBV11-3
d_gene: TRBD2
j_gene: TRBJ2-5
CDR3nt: TGTGCCAGCAGCTTGGGACTAGCGGGGGAGCAAGAGACCCAGTACTTC
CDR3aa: CASSLGLAGEQETQYF

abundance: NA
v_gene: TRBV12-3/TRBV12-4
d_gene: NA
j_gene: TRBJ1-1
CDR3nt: TGTGCCAGCAGTTTTATGGGGGGCGTGAGCACTGAAGCTTTCTTT
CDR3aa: CASSFMGGVSTEAFF

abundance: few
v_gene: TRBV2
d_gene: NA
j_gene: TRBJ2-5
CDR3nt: TGTGCCAGCAGTGAGACTACCACAAAAGAGACCCAGTACTTC
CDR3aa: CASSETTTKETQYF

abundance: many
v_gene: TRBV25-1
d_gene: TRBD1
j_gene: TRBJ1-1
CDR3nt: TGTGCCAGCAGTGACACCGGGACAGGGGACACTGAAGCTTTCTTT
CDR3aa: CASSDTGTGDTEAFF

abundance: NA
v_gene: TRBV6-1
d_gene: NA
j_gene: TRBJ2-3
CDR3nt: TGTGCCAGCAGCGAATTGAAGACAGATACGCAGTATTTT
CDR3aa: CASSELKTDTQYF

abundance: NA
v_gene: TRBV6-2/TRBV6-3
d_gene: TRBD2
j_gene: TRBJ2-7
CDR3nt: TGTGCCAGCAGTTACATGGGACTAGCCGCCTACGAGCAGTACTTC
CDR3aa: CASSYMGLAAYEQYF

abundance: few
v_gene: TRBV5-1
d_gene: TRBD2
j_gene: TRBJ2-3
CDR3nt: TGCGCCAGCAGCTCCGGATTGGAAGGCGGGGGGCCCCTCACAGATACGCAGTATTTT
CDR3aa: CASSSGLEGGGPLTDTQYF

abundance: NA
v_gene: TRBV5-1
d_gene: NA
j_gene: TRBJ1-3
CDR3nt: TGCGCCAGCAGCTTGGGGGCGGAAGGAAACACCATATATTTT
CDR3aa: CASSLGAEGNTIYF

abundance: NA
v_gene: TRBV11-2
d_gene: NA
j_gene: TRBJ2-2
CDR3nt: TGTGCCAGCAGCTTAGAGGTGGGGTTGAACACCGGGGAGCTGTTTTTT
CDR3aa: CASSLEVGLNTGELFF

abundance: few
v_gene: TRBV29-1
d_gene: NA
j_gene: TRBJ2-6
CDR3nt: TGCAGCGTTGCGGGTACTGGGGCCAACGTCCTGACTTTC
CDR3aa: CSVAGTGANVLTF

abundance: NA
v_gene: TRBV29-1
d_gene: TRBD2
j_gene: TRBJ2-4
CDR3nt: TGCAGCGTTAGGGGTGGGTCAGGGAGGGACATTCAGTACTTC
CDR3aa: CSVRGGSGRDIQYF

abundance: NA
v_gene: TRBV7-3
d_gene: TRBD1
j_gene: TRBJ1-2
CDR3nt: TGTGCCAGCAGCCGACAGGGGAGGTGGAGAGACTATGGCTACACCTTC
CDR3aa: CASSRQGRWRDYGYTF

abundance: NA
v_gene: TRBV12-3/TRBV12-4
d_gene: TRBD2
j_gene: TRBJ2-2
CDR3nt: TGTGCCAGCAGTTCCCCGACTAGCGGGGGGTTCGGGGAGCTGTTTTTT
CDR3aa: CASSSPTSGGFGELFF

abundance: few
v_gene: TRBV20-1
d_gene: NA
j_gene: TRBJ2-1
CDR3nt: TGCAGTGCTAGTCGCGGTTACAATGAGCAGTTCTTC
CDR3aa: CSASRGYNEQFF

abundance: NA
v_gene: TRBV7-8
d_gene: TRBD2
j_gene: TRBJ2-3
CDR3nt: TGTGCCAGCAGCTTGGGGACTATAACAGATACGCAGTATTTT
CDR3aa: CASSLGTITDTQYF

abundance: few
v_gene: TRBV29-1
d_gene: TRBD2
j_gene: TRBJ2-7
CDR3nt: TGCAGCGTTGCCAGCGGGACCTCCTACGAGCAGTACTTC
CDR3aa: CSVASGTSYEQYF

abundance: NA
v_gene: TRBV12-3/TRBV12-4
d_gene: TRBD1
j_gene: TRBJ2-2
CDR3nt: TGTGCCAGCAGTCCTCGGGAAGGGGGCTTAGGCGGGGAGCTGTTTTTT
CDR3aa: CASSPREGGLGGELFF

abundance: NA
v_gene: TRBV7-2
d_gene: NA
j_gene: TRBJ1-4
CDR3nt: TGTGCCAGCAGCTTAGATGGGGGAGCTAATGAAAAACTGTTTTTT
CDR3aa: CASSLDGGANEKLFF

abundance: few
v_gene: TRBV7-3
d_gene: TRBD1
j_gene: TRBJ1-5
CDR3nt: TGTGCCAGCAGCGTGGTGGGACAGCCGAATCAGCCCCAGCATTTT
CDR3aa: CASSVVGQPNQPQHF

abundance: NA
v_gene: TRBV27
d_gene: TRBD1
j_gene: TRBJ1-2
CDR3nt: TGTGCCAGCAGTTCGCCCCCGGGACAGGGGCATTATGGCTACACCTTC
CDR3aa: CASSSPPGQGHYGYTF

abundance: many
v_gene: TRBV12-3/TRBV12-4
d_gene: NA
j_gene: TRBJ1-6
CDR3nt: TGTGCCAGCAGTTCACGACAGGATTCACCCCTCCACTTT
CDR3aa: CASSSRQDSPLHF

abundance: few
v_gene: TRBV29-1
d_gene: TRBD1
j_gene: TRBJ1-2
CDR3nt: TGCAGCGTAGGGGACAGGGCCACCTTC
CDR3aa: CSVGDRATF

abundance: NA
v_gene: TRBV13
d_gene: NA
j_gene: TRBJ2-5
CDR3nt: TGTGCCAGCAGGTCGTTTGGGGGAGGCGAGACCCAGTACTTC
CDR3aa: CASRSFGGGETQYF

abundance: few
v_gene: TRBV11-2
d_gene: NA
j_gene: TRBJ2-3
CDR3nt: TGTGCCAGCAGCTTAGCGGGGGTTGGCTCAGATACGCAGTATTTT
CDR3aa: CASSLAGVGSDTQYF

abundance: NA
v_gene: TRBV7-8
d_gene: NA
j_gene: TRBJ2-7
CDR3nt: TGTGCCAGCGGGACACAAGCCTACGAGCAGTACTTC
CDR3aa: CASGTQAYEQYF

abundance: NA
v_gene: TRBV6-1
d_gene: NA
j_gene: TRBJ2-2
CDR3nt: TGTGCCAGCAGACAGTATCGGGAGCGATCGGGGGAGCTGTTTTTT
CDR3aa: CASRQYRERSGELFF

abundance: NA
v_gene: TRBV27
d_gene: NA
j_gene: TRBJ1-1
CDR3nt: TGTGCCAGCAGTTTCGGGGCCTCGAACACTGAAGCTTTCTTT
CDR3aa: CASSFGASNTEAFF

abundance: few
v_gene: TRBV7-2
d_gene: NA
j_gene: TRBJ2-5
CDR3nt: TGTGCCAGCAGCTTAGTGGAGACTGGCACGGCCCAGTACTTC
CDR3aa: CASSLVETGTAQYF

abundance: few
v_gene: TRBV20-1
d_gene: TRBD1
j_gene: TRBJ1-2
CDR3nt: TGCAGTGCCATAGTCACAGGGGACTATGGCTACACCTTC
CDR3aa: CSAIVTGDYGYTF

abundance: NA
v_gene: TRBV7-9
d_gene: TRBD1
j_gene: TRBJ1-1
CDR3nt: TGTGCCAGCAGCCGGACAGGGGGTATCACTGAAGCTTTCTTT
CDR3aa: CASSRTGGITEAFF